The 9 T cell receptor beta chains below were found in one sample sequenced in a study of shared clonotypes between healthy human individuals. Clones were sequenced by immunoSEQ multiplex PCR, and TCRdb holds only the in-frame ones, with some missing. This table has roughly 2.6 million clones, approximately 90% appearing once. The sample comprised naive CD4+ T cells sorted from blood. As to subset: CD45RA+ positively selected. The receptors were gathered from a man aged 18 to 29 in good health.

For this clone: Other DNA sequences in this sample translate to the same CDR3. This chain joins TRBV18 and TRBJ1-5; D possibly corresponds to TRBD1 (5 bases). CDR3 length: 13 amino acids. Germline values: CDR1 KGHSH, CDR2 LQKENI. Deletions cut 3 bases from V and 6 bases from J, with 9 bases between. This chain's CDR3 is CASSPTGAQPQHF. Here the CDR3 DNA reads TGTGCCAGCTCACCGACCGGGGCTCAGCCCCAGCATTTT.

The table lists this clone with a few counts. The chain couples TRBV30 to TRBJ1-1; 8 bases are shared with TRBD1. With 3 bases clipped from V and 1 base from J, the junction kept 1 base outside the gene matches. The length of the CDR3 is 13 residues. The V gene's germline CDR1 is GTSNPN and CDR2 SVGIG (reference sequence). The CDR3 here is CAWRGTGNTEAFF. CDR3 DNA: TGTGCCTGGAGGGGGACAGGGAACACTGAAGCTTTCTTT.

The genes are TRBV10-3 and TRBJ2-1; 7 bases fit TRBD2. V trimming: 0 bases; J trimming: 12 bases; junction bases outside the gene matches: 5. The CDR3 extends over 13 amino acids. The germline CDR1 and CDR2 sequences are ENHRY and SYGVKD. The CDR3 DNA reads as TGTGCCATCAGTGAGTCAGCGGGGTTCGGGCAGTTCTTC. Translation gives CAISESAGFGQFF.

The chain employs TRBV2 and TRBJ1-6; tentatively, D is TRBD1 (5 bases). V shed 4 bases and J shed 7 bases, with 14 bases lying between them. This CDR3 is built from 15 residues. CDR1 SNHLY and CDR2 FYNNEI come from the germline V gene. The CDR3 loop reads CASSVGAETNSPLHF. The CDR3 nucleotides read TGTGCCAGCAGTGTAGGGGCTGAAACCAATTCACCCCTCCACTTT.

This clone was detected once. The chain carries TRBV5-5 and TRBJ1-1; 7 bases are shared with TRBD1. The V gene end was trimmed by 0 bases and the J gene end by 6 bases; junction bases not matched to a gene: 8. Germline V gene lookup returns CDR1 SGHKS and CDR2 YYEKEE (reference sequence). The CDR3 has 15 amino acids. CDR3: CASSLADRASSEAFF. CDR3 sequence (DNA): TGTGCCAGCAGCTTGGCTGACAGGGCCAGTTCTGAAGCTTTCTTT.

This chain's CDR3 is CASSKKRDGLTDTQYF. The CDR3 DNA sequence: TGTGCCAGCAGCAAAAAGCGGGATGGACTCACAGATACGCAGTATTTT. J is TRBJ2-3 and V is TRBV5-6; TRBD2 matches at 7 bases. With 4 bases clipped from V and 2 bases from J, the junction kept 10 bases outside the gene matches. The CDR3 has 16 amino acids. CDR1 is SGHDT and CDR2 is YYEEEE in the germline V gene.

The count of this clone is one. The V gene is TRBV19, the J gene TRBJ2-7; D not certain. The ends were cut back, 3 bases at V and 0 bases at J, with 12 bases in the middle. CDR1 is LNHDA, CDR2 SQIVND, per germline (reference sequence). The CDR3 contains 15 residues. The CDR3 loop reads CASSIGFGSSYEQYF. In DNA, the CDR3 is TGTGCCAGTAGTATCGGTTTTGGTTCCTCCTACGAGCAGTACTTC.

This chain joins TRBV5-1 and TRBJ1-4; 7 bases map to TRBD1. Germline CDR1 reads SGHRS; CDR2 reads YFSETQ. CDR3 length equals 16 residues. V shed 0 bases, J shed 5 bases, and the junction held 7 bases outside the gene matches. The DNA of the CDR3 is TGCGCCAGCAGCTTGGGTAGGACAGGCGGGAATGAAAAACTGTTTTTT. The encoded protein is CASSLGRTGGNEKLFF.

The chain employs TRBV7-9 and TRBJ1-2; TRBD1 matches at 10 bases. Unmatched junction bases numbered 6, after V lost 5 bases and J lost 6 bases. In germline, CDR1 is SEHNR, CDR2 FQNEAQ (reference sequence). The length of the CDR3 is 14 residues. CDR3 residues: CASSRGQGNDGYTF. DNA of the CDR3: TGTGCCAGCAGCCGGGGACAGGGGAATGATGGCTACACCTTC.